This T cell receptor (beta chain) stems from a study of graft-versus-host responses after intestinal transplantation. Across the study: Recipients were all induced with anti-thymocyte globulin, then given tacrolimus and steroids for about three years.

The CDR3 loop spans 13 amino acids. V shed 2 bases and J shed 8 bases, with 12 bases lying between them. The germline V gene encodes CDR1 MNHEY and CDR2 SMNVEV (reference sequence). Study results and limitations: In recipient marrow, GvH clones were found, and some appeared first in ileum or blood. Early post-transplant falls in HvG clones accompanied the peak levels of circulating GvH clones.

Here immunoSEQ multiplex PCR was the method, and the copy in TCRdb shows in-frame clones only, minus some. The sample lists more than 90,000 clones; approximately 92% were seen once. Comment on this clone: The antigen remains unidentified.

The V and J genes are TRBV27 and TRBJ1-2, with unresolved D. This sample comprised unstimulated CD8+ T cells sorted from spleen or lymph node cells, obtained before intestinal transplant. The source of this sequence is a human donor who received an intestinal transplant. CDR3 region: CASSLALGSGYTF. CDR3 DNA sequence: TGTGCCAGCAGTTTAGCCCTAGGATCCGGCTACACCTTC.